The sequence of this T cell receptor (beta chain) was determined in a study of cytotoxic CD8 clonotypes in ibrutinib-treated CLL. Background on the study: IGHV unmutated 17 to 18; relapsed/refractory 11 to 12; treatment-naive about 14. Broader study findings: Clonality measured at baseline exceeded age-matched healthy donors, tracking circulating CD8+ T-cell counts. Public clonotypes, found uncommonly, either contracted or stayed stable on treatment.

V gave up 6 bases and J gave up 2 bases, with 18 bases separating them. The CDR3 covers 17 residues. Germline values: CDR1 SGHNT, CDR2 YYREEE (reference sequence). This table comes from immunoSEQ multiplex PCR, and its TCRdb copy is limited to in-frame clones, with some not included. The sample records around 330,000 clones, roughly 70% being singletons. Comment on this clone: Its target is not known.

This TCR came from a human donor with chronic lymphocytic leukemia. The sample in question was PBMCs, obtained after 36 months of ibrutinib treatment. The V call is TRBV5-4, the J call TRBJ2-6, with a weak D call TRBD2 (7 bases). The CDR3 region is CASTFGGPGTGANVLTF. DNA for the CDR3: TGTGCCAGCACCTTCGGGGGGCCAGGGACTGGGGCCAACGTCCTGACTTTC.